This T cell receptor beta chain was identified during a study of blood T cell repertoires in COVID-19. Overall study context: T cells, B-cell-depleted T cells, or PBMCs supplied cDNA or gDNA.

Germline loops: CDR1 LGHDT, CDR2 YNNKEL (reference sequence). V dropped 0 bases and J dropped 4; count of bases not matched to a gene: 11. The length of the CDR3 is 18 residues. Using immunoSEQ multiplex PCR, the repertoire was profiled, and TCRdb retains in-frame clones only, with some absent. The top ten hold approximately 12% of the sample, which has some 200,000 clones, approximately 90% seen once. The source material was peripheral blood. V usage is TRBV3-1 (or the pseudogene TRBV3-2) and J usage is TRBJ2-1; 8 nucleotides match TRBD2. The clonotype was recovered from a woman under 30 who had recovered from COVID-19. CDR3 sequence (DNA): TGTGCCAGCAGCCAAGAAATGACTAGCGACTCGAGGTACAATGAGCAGTTCTTC. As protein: CASSQEMTSDSRYNEQFF.